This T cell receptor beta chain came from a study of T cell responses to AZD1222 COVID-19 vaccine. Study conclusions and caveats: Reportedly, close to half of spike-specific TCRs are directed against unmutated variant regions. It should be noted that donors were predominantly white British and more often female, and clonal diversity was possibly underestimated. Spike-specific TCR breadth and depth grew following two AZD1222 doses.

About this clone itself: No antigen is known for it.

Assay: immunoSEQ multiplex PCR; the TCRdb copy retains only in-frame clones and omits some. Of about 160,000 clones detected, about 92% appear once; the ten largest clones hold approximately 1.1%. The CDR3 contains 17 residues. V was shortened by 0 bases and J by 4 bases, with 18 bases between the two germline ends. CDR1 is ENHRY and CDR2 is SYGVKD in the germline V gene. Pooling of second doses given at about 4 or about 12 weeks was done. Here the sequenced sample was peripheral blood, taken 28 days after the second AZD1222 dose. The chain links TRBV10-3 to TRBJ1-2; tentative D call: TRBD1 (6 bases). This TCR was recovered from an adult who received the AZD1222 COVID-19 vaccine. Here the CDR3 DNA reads TGTGCCATCAGTGAGTCGGTCGGGGGGACACACTTCTATGGCTACACCTTC. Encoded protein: CAISESVGGTHFYGYTF.